In its sample, the clone carrying this T cell receptor beta chain was seen many times. The antigen is unknown. At the DNA level, this CDR3 is encoded by other sequences in the same sample as well. Of the isolated RNA, all was reverse transcribed, and so the sequenced material was expressed TCRB transcripts. There were about 3.5 million reads on average in the naive, central memory and regulatory T cell samples. Only in-frame clones appear in the TCRdb table, and some are missing; sequencing was by immunoSEQ multiplex PCR. The sample comprises about 140,000 clones, about 10% of which are singletons, and roughly 1.3% rests with the top ten. V dropped 3 bases and J dropped 2; count of bases not matched to a gene: 2. The CDR3 is 14 amino acids. Germline assignment: CDR1 SQVTM and CDR2 ANQGSEA. This sample is part of a study of beta chain features in type 1 diabetes. Across the whole study: Examined across all samples were around 110,000,000 sorted cells.

Study findings and constraints: Moderate but significant shortening of TCRB CDR3s was recorded in all four CD4+ subsets from Type 1 diabetes patients.

Over 95% purity was reached by all sorted populations. Sample: naive CD4+ T cells from blood. The clonotype was recovered from a young man in good health. The chain recombines TRBV29-1 with TRBJ2-3; 10 positions match TRBD1. CDR3 residues: CSVEGQGSTDTQYF. In DNA, the CDR3 is TGCAGCGTTGAGGGACAGGGGTCCACAGATACGCAGTATTTT.